The 23 T cell receptor beta chains listed next were all sequenced from one sample in a study of T cell changes during pregnancy in multiple sclerosis. The repertoire was sequenced with immunoSEQ multiplex PCR; TCRdb's copy has only in-frame clones and lacks some. There are approximately 17,000 clones in the sample; 84% occur only once, and more than 8% lies in the top ten. Here the sequenced sample was CD8+ T cells from peripheral blood mononuclear cells, taken in the second trimester of pregnancy. The receptor set was obtained from a female donor in good health, enrolled as a control in a pregnancy study.

The chain combines TRBV5-4 with TRBJ1-1, with D unresolved. The CDR3 covers 11 residues. Germline values: CDR1 SGHNT, CDR2 YYREEE (reference sequence). V dropped 1 base and J dropped 5 bases, with 3 bases sitting between them. The CDR3 bases are TGTGCCAGCAGCTTGTATACTGAAGCTTTCTTT. Encoded protein: CASSLYTEAFF.

This chain links TRBV4-1 with TRBJ1-1, with TRBD1 as a possible D gene (6 bases). V lost 7 bases and J lost 5, with 14 bases in between. The CDR3 loop spans 13 amino acids. In germline, CDR1 is MGHRA, CDR2 YSYEKL. CDR3 sequence reads: CASTPGDDTEAFF. The CDR3 nucleotides are TGCGCCAGCACCCCAGGGGACGATACTGAAGCTTTCTTT.

The chain combines TRBV11-2 with TRBJ1-4, with 9 bases identical to TRBD1. This CDR3 region has 15 residues. In germline, CDR1 is SGHAT, CDR2 FQNNGV. The junction had 5 bases not matched to a gene; V was cut back by 1 base and J by 8 bases. The CDR3 DNA follows: TGTGCCAGCAGCTTAGCAGGGACAGGGTACGAAAAACTGTTTTTT. Its translation is CASSLAGTGYEKLFF.

The rearrangement uses TRBV4-3 and TRBJ1-1; D is perhaps TRBD1 (5 bases). Germline assignment: CDR1 LGHNA and CDR2 YSLEER. Trimming pared 0 bases from V and 3 bases from J, leaving 11 bases between. The CDR3 sequence is 15 residues long. CDR3 nucleotides: TGCGCCAGCAGCCAAGACGCGGGGCCGCACACTGAAGCTTTCTTT. Its protein product is CASSQDAGPHTEAFF.

CDR3 region: CASSQDVRGWYEQYF. The CDR3, as DNA: TGCGCCAGCAGCCAAGATGTCCGGGGGTGGTACGAGCAGTACTTC. V and J are TRBV4-3 and TRBJ2-5, with D perhaps matching TRBD2 (6 bases). TRBJ2-7 explains the end of the DNA better; the J call may be wrong. The CDR3 has 15 residues. CDR1 and CDR2 from the germline V gene are LGHNA and YSLEER.

V gene TRBV27 combines with J gene TRBJ2-5, with TRBD2 identical over 10 bases. In germline, CDR1 is MNHEY, CDR2 SMNVEV (reference sequence). Trimming at V came to 8 bases and at J to 5 bases, leaving 11 bases not matched to a gene. CDR3 length equals 15 residues. The CDR3 DNA is TGTGCCAGCTCGACCGGGACTAGCGAGCTCGAGACCCAGTACTTC. Translated: CASSTGTSELETQYF.

This clone was detected a few times. V usage is TRBV6-6 and J usage is TRBJ2-7; TRBD1 matches 10 bases. CDR1 and CDR2 (germline): MNHNY, SVGAGI (reference sequence). Losses at the gene ends were 11 bases for V and 0 bases for J; bases not matched to a gene: 7. This CDR3 region has 14 residues. The chain's CDR3 is CASQGQGPSYEQYF. In DNA form, the CDR3 reads TGTGCCTCCCAGGGACAGGGGCCCTCCTACGAGCAGTACTTC.

This chain connects TRBV27 to TRBJ1-1; 9 nucleotides align to TRBD1. Germline V gene sequence: CDR1 MNHEY, CDR2 SMNVEV (reference sequence). CDR3 size: 14 residues. With 5 bases clipped from V and 7 bases from J, the junction kept 8 bases outside the gene matches. The CDR3 DNA follows: TGTGCCAGCAGTGAAACAGGGGGCGCGGTTGAAGCTTTCTTT. It codes for CASSETGGAVEAFF.

In DNA, the CDR3 is TGTGCCAGCAGCCCGGGGACTAGCGGACGCGTAGAGACCCAGTACTTC. This translates into CASSPGTSGRVETQYF. The V and J genes are TRBV5-4 and TRBJ2-5, with 11 bases lining up with TRBD2. Germline loops: CDR1 SGHNT, CDR2 YYREEE (reference sequence). The CDR3 loop spans 16 amino acids. Trimming cost V 4 bases and J 4 bases; bases outside gene matches: 9.

This clone rates as medium-sized. The chain couples TRBV18 to TRBJ2-7, with D maybe TRBD1 (6 bases). Germline-derived CDR1 and CDR2 are KGHSH and LQKENI. CDR3 length: 16 amino acids. Trimming cost V 3 bases and J 3 bases, with 18 bases left between them. CDR3 nucleotides: TGTGCCAGCTCACCCGTACAGGGTGGTGAGGACTACGAGCAGTACTTC. Protein sequence: CASSPVQGGEDYEQYF.

The V gene is TRBV6-6, the J gene TRBJ2-7; a weak D match, TRBD2 (5 bases). From germline, CDR1 is MNHNY and CDR2 SVGAGI (reference sequence). This CDR3 region has 14 residues. V was shortened by 3 bases and J by 0 bases, with 9 bases between the two germline ends. CDR3 sequence (DNA): TGTGCCAGCAGTTATGAGGGCGTCTCCTACGAGCAGTACTTC. Protein product: CASSYEGVSYEQYF.

The J gene is TRBJ1-6, the V gene TRBV19, with 10 bases aligning to TRBD1. Germline lookup yields CDR1 LNHDA and CDR2 SQIVND (reference sequence). The CDR3 is made up of 15 amino acids. V dropped 6 bases and J dropped 7; count of bases not matched to a gene: 6. The CDR3 DNA reads as TGTGCCAGTAGCCTTGGACAGGGGGGAAATTCACCCCTCCACTTT. Protein: CASSLGQGGNSPLHF. The full variable domain, with the rest looked up from reference TRBV19 and TRBJ1-6, is DGGITQSPKYLFRKEGQNVTLSCEQNLNHDAMYWYRQDPGQGLRLIYYSQIVNDFQKGDIAEGYSVSREKKESFPLTVTSAQKNPTAFYLCASSLGQGGNSPLHFGNGTRLTVT.

This clone was observed once. The DNA of the CDR3 is TGTGCCAGCAGCCCCTGGGAGGGTCCCAATCAGCCCCAGCATTTT. This sequence encodes CASSPWEGPNQPQHF. V gene TRBV7-2 combines with J gene TRBJ1-5, with no clear D. V lost 5 bases to trimming and J lost 3 bases, with 14 bases between them. The CDR3 has 15 residues. Looked up from germline, CDR1 is SGHTA and CDR2 is FQGNSA.

This chain joins TRBV5-1 and TRBJ2-5; D is possibly TRBD1 (5 bases). Germline CDR1 reads SGHRS; CDR2 reads YFSETQ. V gave up 1 base and J gave up 0 bases, with 13 bases separating them. The CDR3 covers 16 residues. This CDR3 is CASSLWVGQNQETQYF. As DNA, the CDR3 is TGCGCCAGCAGCTTGTGGGTGGGGCAGAACCAAGAGACCCAGTACTTC.

The chain recombines TRBV11-2 with TRBJ1-2; D is possibly TRBD1 (5 bases). Germline V gene sequence: CDR1 SGHAT, CDR2 FQNNGV. This CDR3 has 14 residues. The V gene lost 5 bases and the J gene lost 3 bases, with 13 bases spanning the gap. The CDR3, as DNA: TGTGCCAGCAGCCGTCAGGGTCTCGACTATGGCTACACCTTC. This codes for CASSRQGLDYGYTF.

This clone is medium-sized (0.01 to 0.1%). The J gene is TRBJ2-5, the V gene TRBV5-6, with D possibly matching TRBD1 (7 bases). V was shortened by 4 bases and J by 5 bases, with 12 bases between the two germline ends. The length of the CDR3 is 13 residues. Per germline, CDR1 SGHDT and CDR2 YYEEEE. Here the CDR3 DNA reads TGTGCCAGCAGCGCGACAGGGAGGGAGACCCAGTACTTC. Its translation is CASSATGRETQYF.

Remarks on this clone: An end of the junction differs from the germline gene, which may be a read error. This chain links TRBV7-7 with TRBJ1-1; TRBD1 matches 8 bases. Looked up from germline, CDR1 is SSHAT and CDR2 is FNYEAQ (reference sequence). The CDR3 length is 15 residues. CDR3 nucleotide sequence: TGTGCTAGCAGCTTCCTAGGACAGGGGAACACTGAAGCTTTCTTT. Its protein product is CASSFLGQGNTEAFF.

The chain joins TRBV2 to TRBJ2-1, with 15 bases identical to TRBD2. There are 14 residues in the CDR3. Germline assignment: CDR1 SNHLY and CDR2 FYNNEI. With V trimmed by 6 bases and J by 9 bases, 3 bases remained unmatched. In DNA form, the CDR3 reads TGTGCCAGCAGGAGGACTAGCGGGGGGGCTGAGCAGTTCTTC. Residues: CASRRTSGGAEQFF.

This clone was picked up a small number of times. The chain has TRBV4-3 and TRBJ1-1; perhaps TRBD1 as D (5 bases). V was pared by 0 bases and J by 2 bases, with 13 bases between. CDR1 is LGHNA, CDR2 YSLEER, per germline. The CDR3 extends over 16 amino acids. In nucleotides, the CDR3 is TGCGCCAGCAGCCAAGATCGCGGGACGGCAAACACTGAAGCTTTCTTT. This codes for CASSQDRGTANTEAFF.

The J gene is TRBJ1-2, the V gene TRBV11-3, with a weak D call TRBD1 (5 bases). Trimming stripped 3 bases from V and 4 bases from J, with 12 bases between. CDR3 size: 14 residues. Germline V gives CDR1 SGHNT, CDR2 YENEEA. The CDR3: CASSFEGDFYGYTF. The CDR3 nucleotides read TGTGCCAGCAGCTTCGAAGGGGACTTCTATGGCTACACCTTC.

V usage is TRBV7-2 and J usage is TRBJ2-1, with no clear D. V lost 8 bases and J lost 0, with 14 bases in between. The CDR3 loop spans 15 amino acids. CDR1 SGHTA and CDR2 FQGNSA come from the germline V gene. The CDR3 region has the DNA TGTGCCAGCTTGGAAGGATCAGGCTCCTACAATGAGCAGTTCTTC. Translated, it gives CASLEGSGSYNEQFF.

The genes are TRBV7-9 and TRBJ1-6, with a possible D match to TRBD1 (6 bases). This CDR3 comprises 15 residues. The ends were cut back, 3 bases at V and 7 bases at J, with 13 bases in the middle. From germline, CDR1 is SEHNR and CDR2 FQNEAQ (reference sequence). In DNA, the CDR3 is TGTGCCAGCAGCTTGTGGAACAGGGAAAATTCACCCCTCCACTTT. It encodes CASSLWNRENSPLHF.

This clone is termed medium-sized (0.01 to 0.1%). The rearrangement uses TRBV10-3 and TRBJ2-5; D not certain. Germline lookup yields CDR1 ENHRY and CDR2 SYGVKD. V was trimmed by 3 bases and J by 0 bases, leaving 11 bases between them. CDR3 length: 15 amino acids. CDR3 protein: CAISEPTEYQETQYF. As DNA, the CDR3 is TGTGCCATCAGTGAACCCACGGAGTACCAAGAGACCCAGTACTTC.